Given below is one T cell receptor (beta chain) in context. Its binding antigen is unknown. No base quality values were provided; no much bigger clone lies one nucleotide off. The source of the sample is a study of identical twins (dated by TCRdb to 2016 to 2017). General notes on the study: To test whether fetal clonotypes persist, this study deep-sequenced TCR alpha and beta repertoires from monozygotic twins, from unrelated adults of various ages, and from cord blood. To rule out contamination, the twin experiments were replicated at different times with different library preparation protocols.

Overall study outcomes, separate from this receptor: In monozygotic twins, out-of-frame TCR alpha sharing was systematically underestimated by recombination models, although the models agreed with sharing between unrelated individuals. Invariant T cells such as MAIT and iNKT could partly confound zero-insertion analyses, although diverse VJ usage argued against such confounding for most clonotypes. Compared with coincidental sharing between unrelated individuals, an excess of low generation-probability sequences was observed among out-of-frame TCR alpha sequences shared between twins. The excess sharing between twins in beta out-of-frame sequences was weaker because fewer shared sequences reduced the signal-to-noise ratio. Because the same donors could not be followed over many years, conclusions were based on cross-sectional statistical analysis. Fewer insertions were carried by abundant cord blood beta clonotypes; a weaker similar trend was observed in young adult naive repertoires, while no such trend was observed in memory repertoires.

Every donor in the study was a healthy Caucasian. Three pairs of female monozygotic twins, all aged about 18 to 29 years, made up the twin cohort. Peripheral blood mononuclear cells were the source from which RNA for the TCR libraries was isolated. Libraries were constructed by 5' RACE. Data came from an Illumina HiSeq 2000. A universal primer binding site was introduced by template switching, and a unique molecular identifier was present in the final cDNA, enabling accurate counting of TCR cDNA molecules. First-strand cDNA for TCR alpha and beta chains was synthesized from specific primers in the conserved constant-segment region. To control for contamination, each cDNA library was double barcoded with a SMART-Mk sample barcode plus Illumina barcodes. TruSeq adapter sequences and Illumina sample barcodes were added in two successive PCR steps. TCR alpha and beta cDNA libraries were sequenced on the Illumina HiSeq platform with custom primers. In the original analysis: MiGEC processed the raw reads to extract unique molecular identifiers, while MiXCR was used to determine the CDR3 positions. Recombination models were inferred per individual with the repgenHMM and IGoR tools using an EM algorithm. The analysis of shared clonotypes was done with the tcR package in R, with sharing normalized by the product of cloneset sizes. To study raw recombination free of thymic and clonal selection effects, out-of-frame nonproductive sequences were analyzed. TCRdb passed the public sequencing reads through fastp at Q25 and MiXCR, retaining productive beta sequences. Records with the same CDR3 protein are collapsed into one entry carrying the most frequent genes and DNA. TCRdb, not the original authors, processed these V and J calls. The sample yields over 600,000 distinct CDR3 sequences; around 20% were counted once. The ten most abundant clones make up roughly 4% of the sample.

In addition, the sample was reused for a study of T cells expressing NK-cell markers. The second paper further reports: TCR beta-chain repertoires were profiled in sorted CD3+CD56+NKG2C+, CD3+CD56+NKG2C- and CD3+CD56-NKG2C+ T-cell subsets from several donors. Seven of the eight sequenced donors were HCMV-seropositive and one was HCMV-seronegative. To restrict sorting to alphabetaTCR-expressing T cells, an anti-gammadeltaTCR antibody was added in several experiments. In about 6 donors, the dominant CD3+CD56+NKG2C+ clonotypes were found to rank among the top 10 CD8+ clonotypes and to make up 1.0-7.0% of CD8+ T cells. Those dominant clonotypes were again the most abundant among CD3+CD56-NKG2C+ cells in a few donors, at about 28.3-60.1%. Whether the expanded NKG2C-expressing T cell clones were specific for HCMV antigens remained unclear. The study sequenced eight donors, all healthy volunteers chosen at random: three men and five women. A commercial ELISA kit detecting HCMV-specific IgG in serum was used to determine HCMV serostatus. For about six donors, bulk peripheral blood T-cell repertoires were also sequenced from unsorted PBMC. MIGEC handled demultiplexing of the reads and grouping by UMI, while MiTCR was used to assemble and quantify clonotypes. To exclude erroneous sequences, any TCR cDNA sequence not supported by at least two reads was discarded. The tcR package was used for downstream repertoire analysis, with clonotypes matched between fractions based on CDR3 nucleotide sequence plus V segment. VDJmatch was used to annotate antigen specificity against VDJdb, with one amino acid substitution in CDR3 permitted.

Sequencing was performed on PBMCs. The source is a woman aged 18 to 35 in good health.

The CDR3 region has the sequence CASSLRSGRGNEKLFF. In nucleotides, the sequence is TGTGCCAGCAGTTTACGGAGCGGACGGGGTAATGAAAAACTGTTTTTT. This chain joins TRBV12-3 or TRBV12-4 to TRBJ1-4, with no D gene named confidently. The CDR3, cysteine through phenylalanine, is 16 amino acids long. The kept DNA is CDR3 alone, 48 bases in frame from the first base. V gives up 2 bases and J gives up 4 bases, and the segment between their germline ends measures 14 bases.